The clone carrying this TCR beta chain was detected only a few times. Its specificity is not known. This entry is derived from a study of identifying expanded T cells in peripheral blood. Points from the study as a whole: Across healthy donors, higher total template counts meant significantly greater roughly two-week count variance.

TCRdb's table, derived via immunoSEQ multiplex PCR, lists solely in-frame clones and lacks some. The sample yields under 100,000 clones, about 85% seen once. The CDR3 has 15 amino acids. V gave up 5 bases and J gave up 5 bases; unmatched junction bases: 8. The germline V gene has CDR1 SGHTA and CDR2 FQGNSA. The V gene is TRBV7-2, the J gene TRBJ2-4; 8 nucleotides align to TRBD2. The material sequenced was blood. The sequence derives from a person between 18 and 75 years old in good health. As DNA, the CDR3 is TGTGCCAGCAGCCCAAACCACGGGGGGGAAAACATTCAGTACTTC. Residues: CASSPNHGGENIQYF. Complete variable domain (other parts from reference TRBV7-2 and TRBJ2-4): GAGVSQSPSNKVTEKGKDVELRCDPISGHTALYWYRQSLGQGLEFLIYFQGNSAPDKSGLPSDRFSAERTGGSVSTLTIQRTQQEDSAVYLCASSPNHGGENIQYFGAGTRLSVL.